This T cell receptor (beta chain) is drawn from a study of blood T cell repertoires in COVID-19. Looked up from germline, CDR1 is LGHNA and CDR2 is YNFKEQ. CDR3 length: 15 amino acids. V was clipped by 2 bases and J by 3 bases; unmatched bases: 5. Per the authors' pipeline: Reference gene primer amplification yielded estimated nucleated cell counts. Measured with immunoSEQ multiplex PCR; TCRdb has only the in-frame clones, and not every one. From that table come the V and J calls and clone size; the DNA was used to work out D and trimming. The table records about 280,000 clones, 65% to 90% of them present only once.

This clonotype was obtained from a man aged 50-60 years with active or convalescent COVID-19. Sequencing was carried out using peripheral blood. The chain links TRBV4-2 to TRBJ2-7, with 9 bases identical to TRBD2. CDR3 residues: CASSQLTSGHYEQYF. The CDR3 region has the DNA TGTGCCAGCAGCCAACTGACTAGCGGACACTACGAGCAGTACTTC.